This TCR beta chain is from a study of PD-1 blockade in mismatch repair-deficient tumors (dated by TCRdb to about 2017). About the investigation overall: Between late 2013 and September 2016, 80 to 90 consecutive patients with some 11 mismatch repair-deficient cancer types, all previously treated and progressing, were enrolled in the trial. Deep sequencing of TCR CDR3 regions was used to track tumor-associated T cell clones in peripheral blood of patients responding to PD-1 blockade.

The paper's findings and limits, for the study overall: After pembrolizumab, tumor-resident clones, which were often undetectable in blood before treatment, expanded rapidly and then contracted, generally ahead of radiologic responses.

For every enrolled patient, mismatch repair deficiency was confirmed by either polymerase chain reaction or immunohistochemistry. Three patients who responded to pembrolizumab therapy underwent TCR sequencing. The phase II trial prospectively evaluated PD-1 blockade with pembrolizumab in advanced mismatch repair-deficient cancers, independent of tissue of origin. Serial peripheral blood T cell samples were collected before and at multiple times after starting PD-1 blockade. Blood sampling time points were reported as weeks after the first dose of pembrolizumab. On this clone itself: The clone's antigen remains unknown. Base-call qualities are not available, and no considerably larger clone is one nucleotide away.

Spanning cysteine to phenylalanine, the CDR3 consists of 15 amino acids. Here the CDR3 DNA is all that survives: 45 bases in frame from base 1. V lost 0 bases and J lost 2 bases; the stretch between them is 9 bases long. Reading the germline V gene gives CDR1 SGDLS and CDR2 YYNGEE. Library preparation used the immunoSEQ multiplex PCR assay. TCRdb took this table from immuneACCESS and kept in-frame rearrangements with V and J called. Such tables lack part of the clones; where checked against another copy, unresolved V genes explain under half of the gap, and the rest is unexplained. This sample gives tens of thousands of clones in total; about 91% of them show up just once. The top ten clonotypes cover about 15% of the sample.

Source: peripheral blood, taken 52 weeks after starting pembrolizumab. The chain employs TRBV9 and TRBJ1-3, and the D gene may be TRBD1, 5 bases matching. The TCR originated in an adult with mismatch repair-deficient cancer. CDR3 loop: CASSVGTGAGNTIYF. At the DNA level, the sequence is TGTGCCAGCAGCGTAGGAACAGGAGCTGGAAACACCATATATTTT.